The rows below give T cell receptor delta chains drawn from one sample of a study of gammadelta T cells in human blood. TCRdb applied CATT to the RT-PCR reads for clone calling. The sample comprises under 1,500 delta-chain clones, roughly 9.9% of which are singletons, and roughly 7% rests with the top ten. The sequenced material came from non-Vgamma9Vdelta2 gamma-delta T cells from infant blood. These receptors were obtained from a human donor. Both conserved end residues are part of each CDR3. The order of the fields is clone size, V gene, J gene, CDR3 protein. Size tells how often a clone was seen (once, few, many) or the class of an expanded clone, and some rows leave it out.

>medium-sized|TRDV1|TRDJ1
CALGELAQAYTDKLIF
>.|TRAV36/DV7|TRDJ1
CAVPVLGELDKLIF
>large|TRDV1|TRDJ1
CALGNGVPTSCTGAPNTDKLIF
>few|TRDV1|TRDJ1
CALGRADKLIF
>large|TRDV1|TRDJ1
CALAFPTPLGDPNKLIF
>large|TRDV1|TRDJ1
CALGTILRSGTYTDKLIF
>large|TRDV1|TRDJ1
CALGGSRLGDHTYTDKLIF
>large|TRDV1|TRDJ1
CALGGRPGLRLTGGHTQYTDKLIF
>few|TRDV1|TRDJ1
CALGERSSVLETLYTDKLIF
>few|TRDV1|TRDJ1
CALGEPFRDPVTGGYKPSHADKLIF
>large|TRDV1|TRDJ1
CALGASFLPSYSGRDTDKLIF
>large|TRAV38-2/DV8|TRDJ1
CAVAHGLPNILGDTPDKLIF
>large|TRAV29/DV5|TRDJ1
CAASERRVITDKLIF
>few|TRDV2|TRDJ1
CACDTGRDLVDKLIF
>medium-sized|TRDV1|TRDJ2
CALGEHTGGGRRVTAQLFF
>large|TRDV1|TRDJ1
CALGSDPGTGDREPYTDKLIF
>.|TRDV1|TRDJ1
CALGALLTGGYEVDKLIF
>large|TRAV29/DV5|TRDJ1
CAASPRSPDVLGVEHKLIF
>large|TRDV1|TRDJ1
CALGPQAWQETDKLIF
>medium-sized|TRDV1|TRDJ1
CALGEYIGVERPVPTGDHTDKLIF
>medium-sized|TRDV1|TRDJ1
CALGELGAGPPWGVTYTDKLIF
>large|TRDV2|TRDJ1
CAWDGFTPGWWGIRGVTDKLIF
>medium-sized|TRDV1|TRDJ1
CALGEHPPTPGFRGGNWGIRGNKLIF
>medium-sized|TRDV1|TRDJ1
CALGNLRRIPLGVTGGYAIGRLIF
>large|TRDV1|TRDJ1
CALGELILSTGGLGKLIF
>large|TRDV3|TRDJ1
CAFGLGANTDKLIF
>.|TRDV1|TRDJ1
CALQISYVEILGEYTDKLIF
>large|TRDV3|TRDJ1
CALPRSLPPHTDKLIF
>large|TRDV1|TRDJ2
CALASLGKQLFF
>large|TRAV29/DV5|TRDJ1
CAATPFHTGGYPQLIF
>large|TRDV3|TRDJ1
CAFHLPPLPYTDKLIF
>large|TRDV1|TRDJ1
CALGELWRDTQLYTDKLIF
>large|TRDV3|TRDJ1
CAFVSYWGIVFTDKLIF
>medium-sized|TRDV1|TRDJ1
CALGELSTPDTGIRIDKLIF
>medium-sized|TRDV1|TRDJ3
CALGEYAGGKSSWDTRQMFF
>medium-sized|TRDV1|TRDJ1
CALGVRLPSAYCFELIF
>large|TRDV1|TRDJ1
CALGKFPLHRLLGDTSDKLIF